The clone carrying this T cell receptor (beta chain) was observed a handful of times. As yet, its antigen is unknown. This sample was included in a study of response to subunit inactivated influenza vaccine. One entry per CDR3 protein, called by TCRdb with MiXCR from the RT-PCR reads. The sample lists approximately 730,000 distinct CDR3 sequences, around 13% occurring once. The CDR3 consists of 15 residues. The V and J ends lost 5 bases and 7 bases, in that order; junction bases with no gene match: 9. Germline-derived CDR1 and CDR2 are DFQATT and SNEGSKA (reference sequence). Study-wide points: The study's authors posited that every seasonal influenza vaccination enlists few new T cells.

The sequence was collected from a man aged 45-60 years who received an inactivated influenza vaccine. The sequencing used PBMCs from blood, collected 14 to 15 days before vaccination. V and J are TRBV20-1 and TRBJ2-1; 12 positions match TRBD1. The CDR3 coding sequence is TGCAGTGCTTGGGACAGGGGGCAGGTTTGGAATGAGCAGTTCTTC. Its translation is CSAWDRGQVWNEQFF.